This TCR beta chain came from a study of cytomegalovirus exposure and HLA in healthy donors. Germline trimming cut 4 bases from V and 2 bases from J; bases unmatched to any gene: 5. Looked up from germline, CDR1 is SGHRS and CDR2 is YFSETQ. There are 14 residues in the CDR3. PCR amplification relied on 60 Vbeta primers (plus 13 Jbeta primers). Generated by immunoSEQ multiplex PCR, the TCRdb table keeps only in-frame clones and is missing some. With roughly 77,000 clones in the sample, the ten largest clones hold about 4%. The V gene is TRBV5-1, the J gene TRBJ1-2; 7 positions agree with TRBD1. The receptor was isolated from a female donor in good health and CMV-seropositive. Sequenced material: PBMCs. CDR3 sequence reads: CASSGAQGNYGYTF. The CDR3 nucleotides read TGCGCCAGCAGCGGGGCACAGGGGAACTATGGCTACACCTTC.